One sample yielded the 32 T cell receptor beta chains listed below, sequenced in a study of PD-1 blockade in classical Hodgkin lymphoma. Libraries were prepared by immunoSEQ multiplex PCR; TCRdb keeps only in-frame clonotypes and omits some of them. Of around 60,000 clones listed, roughly nine tenths are singletons. Time point of the sample: cycle 4 day 1 (C4D1), after less than seven weeks of nivolumab. Every single patient, without exception, relapsed after autologous stem cell transplantation, and brentuximab vedotin exposure varied. The sample consisted of peripheral blood mononuclear cells (PBMCs), taken before the fourth cycle of nivolumab. These receptors all come from a human donor with classical Hodgkin lymphoma.

The rearrangement uses TRBV27 and TRBJ2-1; D may be TRBD2 (5 bases). The CDR3 covers 14 residues. Trimming took off 2 bases at V and 4 bases at J, with 9 bases between the two ends. Germline CDR1 is MNHEY and CDR2 is SMNVEV (reference sequence). CDR3 protein: CASSLLAQYNEQFF. In nucleotides, the CDR3 is TGTGCCAGCAGTTTACTAGCTCAGTACAATGAGCAGTTCTTC.

This chain uses TRBV30 with TRBJ1-2; D uncertain. Per germline, CDR1 GTSNPN and CDR2 SVGIG (reference sequence). Between the trimmed V and J ends, which lost 5 bases and 4 bases, there was a span of 11 bases. The CDR3 covers 12 residues. In nucleotides, the CDR3 is TGTGCCTGGGCCCCCCTGACCTATGGCTACACCTTC. Protein product: CAWAPLTYGYTF. The whole variable domain, filled in from reference TRBV30 and TRBJ1-2, reads SQTIHQWPATLVQPVGSPLSLECTVEGTSNPNLYWYRQAAGRGLQLLFYSVGIGQISSEVPQNLSASRPQDRQFILSSKKLLLSDSGFYLCAWAPLTYGYTFGSGTRLTVV.

This clone was found once. The CDR3 protein is CASSIDPGTFNEQFF. DNA for the CDR3: TGTGCCAGTAGTATAGACCCAGGAACTTTTAATGAGCAGTTCTTC. This chain joins TRBV19 and TRBJ2-1; no clear D. V was cut by 0 bases and J by 7 bases, with 13 bases left in between. The CDR3 length is 15 residues. Germline CDR1 is LNHDA and CDR2 is SQIVND (reference sequence).

This chain links TRBV6-5 with TRBJ2-7; D not resolved. Trimming removed 5 bases at V and 6 bases at J, with 11 bases between. Germline CDR1 and CDR2: MNHEY and SVGAGI. The CDR3 loop spans 12 amino acids. In DNA form, the CDR3 reads TGTGCCAGCAGTCCTGGACGTCGCGAGCAGTACTTC. Its protein product is CASSPGRREQYF.

This rearrangement joins TRBV7-2 to TRBJ2-5; 8 positions agree with TRBD2. This CDR3 contains 15 residues. Germline V gene sequence: CDR1 SGHTA, CDR2 FQGNSA. V shed 5 bases, J shed 1 base, and the junction held 6 bases outside the gene matches. The CDR3 coding sequence is TGTGCCAGCAGCACAACTAGCGGAGGCCAAGAGACCCAGTACTTC. Translated, it gives CASSTTSGGQETQYF.

This clone counts as medium-sized (0.01 to 0.1%). The J gene is TRBJ2-7, the V gene TRBV7-9, with a tentative D call TRBD1 (6 bases). Trimming took 5 bases from V and 2 from J, leaving 13 bases between them. Per the germline V gene, CDR1 is SEHNR and CDR2 is FQNEAQ (reference sequence). CDR3 length equals 14 residues. The DNA of the CDR3 is TGTGCCAGCAGCCCGACTGGACAGACCTACGAGCAGTACTTC. Encoded protein: CASSPTGQTYEQYF.

This clone was recorded only once. This chain joins TRBV14 and TRBJ2-2; D is unclear. Trimming cost V 0 bases and J 8 bases, with 7 bases left between them. Germline CDR1 SGHDN, CDR2 FVKESK. CDR3 length: 13 residues. The CDR3 DNA reads TGTGCCAGCAGCCAAGAGGTGGCGGGGGAGCTGTTTTTT. Residues: CASSQEVAGELFF.

The chain employs TRBV2 and TRBJ2-3; 7 positions agree with TRBD2. Germline V gene lookup returns CDR1 SNHLY and CDR2 FYNNEI. The CDR3 extends over 14 amino acids. With V trimmed by 10 bases and J by 6 bases, 13 bases remained unmatched. CDR3 region: CATKPTWGGDTQYF. CDR3 sequence (DNA): TGTGCCACTAAACCGACCTGGGGGGGGGATACGCAGTATTTT.

This rearrangement joins TRBV30 to TRBJ2-7; the D is unclear. V was shortened by 5 bases and J by 2 bases, with 7 bases between the two germline ends. CDR1 and CDR2 (germline): GTSNPN, SVGIG (reference sequence). There are 11 residues in the CDR3. The CDR3 DNA reads as TGTGCCTGGGGACGTGCCTACGAGCAGTACTTC. This encodes CAWGRAYEQYF.

The chain uses TRBV29-1 and TRBJ2-3, with D perhaps TRBD1 or TRBD2 (5 bases each). Germline V gene lookup returns CDR1 SQVTM and CDR2 ANQGSEA. CDR3 size: 13 residues. V was clipped by 4 bases and J by 4 bases, with 12 bases between them. The chain's CDR3 is CSVGIGAADTQYF. The CDR3 DNA reads as TGCAGCGTTGGAATCGGGGCGGCAGATACGCAGTATTTT.

The CDR3 loop is CSVLHPDMPHGNEQFF. The CDR3 region has the DNA TGCAGCGTACTACACCCGGACATGCCCCATGGCAATGAGCAGTTCTTC. The chain links TRBV29-1 to TRBJ2-1; TRBD1 might be the D (5 bases). Trimming removed 6 bases from V and 6 bases from J, with 24 bases in between. The V gene's germline CDR1 is SQVTM and CDR2 ANQGSEA. The CDR3 is 16 amino acids.

This rearrangement joins TRBV7-2 to TRBJ1-1; D gene ambiguous. V lost 1 base and J 7 bases, leaving 16 bases between the germline ends. CDR1 SGHTA and CDR2 FQGNSA come from the germline V gene. This CDR3 spans 15 amino acids. The CDR3 loop reads CASSLDVWSVVEAFF. In DNA, the CDR3 is TGTGCCAGCAGCTTAGACGTGTGGTCAGTTGTTGAAGCTTTCTTT. The full variable domain, rest sourced from reference TRBV7-2 and TRBJ1-1, is GAGVSQSPSNKVTEKGKDVELRCDPISGHTALYWYRQSLGQGLEFLIYFQGNSAPDKSGLPSDRFSAERTGGSVSTLTIQRTQQEDSAVYLCASSLDVWSVVEAFFGQGTRLTVV.

CDR3 in amino acids: CASSRGGETQYF. CDR3 DNA: TGTGCCAGCAGTCGGGGAGGAGAGACCCAGTACTTC. The chain uses TRBV7-6 and TRBJ2-5; possible D gene TRBD2, 6 bases. Germline assignment: CDR1 SGHVS and CDR2 FNYEAQ. Trimming pared 6 bases from V and 4 bases from J, leaving 9 bases between. The CDR3 has 12 residues.

V usage is TRBV7-3 and J usage is TRBJ2-7, with D tentatively TRBD2 (5 bases). V was clipped by 4 bases and J by 0 bases, with 7 bases between them. CDR1 SGHTA and CDR2 FQGTGA come from the germline V gene. The CDR3 sequence is 13 residues long. The CDR3 DNA is TGTGCCAGCAGCTCGGGAAACTCCTACGAGCAGTACTTC. The encoded protein is CASSSGNSYEQYF.

The chain's CDR3 is CASSLTVMRSGANVLTF. DNA for the CDR3: TGTGCCAGCAGTTTAACTGTAATGCGCTCTGGGGCCAACGTCCTGACTTTC. This rearrangement joins TRBV27 to TRBJ2-6, with D uncertain. The length of the CDR3 is 17 residues. The V gene lost 2 bases and the J gene lost 0 bases, with 11 bases spanning the gap. From germline, CDR1 is MNHEY and CDR2 SMNVEV (reference sequence).

The CDR3 is CASGRLAGGNTGELFF. The CDR3 coding sequence is TGTGCCAGCGGAAGACTAGCGGGGGGTAACACCGGGGAGCTGTTTTTT. V and J are TRBV7-2 and TRBJ2-2; 13 nucleotides agree with TRBD2. CDR3 size: 16 residues. J lost 2 bases, V lost 8 bases, and 5 bases had no gene match. Per the germline V gene, CDR1 is SGHTA and CDR2 is FQGNSA.

The gene calls are TRBV7-9 and TRBJ2-2, with D perhaps assigned TRBD1 or TRBD2 (5 bases each). Trimming stripped 5 bases from V and 5 bases from J, with 18 bases between. The CDR3 has 16 residues. Germline CDR1 reads SEHNR; CDR2 reads FQNEAQ (reference sequence). This CDR3 is CASSPRTPAGTGELFF. CDR3 in DNA: TGTGCCAGCAGCCCAAGGACTCCCGCAGGGACCGGGGAGCTGTTTTTT.

This clone was recorded only once. The V and J genes are TRBV5-1 and TRBJ1-4; 8 bases match TRBD1. This CDR3 region has 19 residues. Germline assignment: CDR1 SGHRS and CDR2 YFSETQ. The junction had 16 bases not matched to a gene; V was cut back by 3 bases and J by 3 bases. Here the CDR3 reads CASSWGPWTGFGANEKLFF. The CDR3 nucleotides read TGCGCCAGCAGCTGGGGACCTTGGACAGGGTTTGGAGCTAATGAAAAACTGTTTTTT.

CDR3 in amino acids: CASSQVSPTEAFF. The CDR3 bases are TGCGCCAGCAGCCAAGTTTCACCCACTGAAGCTTTCTTT. The chain links TRBV4-1 to TRBJ1-1; D unclear. The V end was cut by 1 base, the J end by 4 bases, with 7 bases between. CDR1 MGHRA and CDR2 YSYEKL come from the germline V gene. This CDR3 has 13 amino acids.

The V and J genes are TRBV13 and TRBJ1-3; D is possibly TRBD1 (5 bases). The CDR3 loop spans 13 amino acids. V dropped 5 bases and J dropped 2 bases, with 7 bases sitting between them. From germline, CDR1 is PRHDT and CDR2 FYEKMQ (reference sequence). The CDR3 nucleotides are TGTGCCAGCAGCGGCAGGGCTGGAAACACCATATATTTT. Encoded protein: CASSGRAGNTIYF.

V usage is TRBV19 and J usage is TRBJ1-5, with TRBD1 identical over 7 bases. The CDR3 runs 19 residues. With 7 bases clipped from V and 2 bases from J, the junction kept 20 bases outside the gene matches. Germline CDR1 LNHDA, CDR2 SQIVND (reference sequence). The CDR3 loop reads CASTSYGPQAQGGNQPQHF. The CDR3 nucleotides read TGTGCCAGTACATCCTACGGGCCCCAGGCGCAGGGGGGCAATCAGCCCCAGCATTTT.

V usage is TRBV9 and J usage is TRBJ1-5; possible D gene TRBD1, 5 bases. The V end was cut by 0 bases, the J end by 8 bases, with 12 bases between. The CDR3 has 14 amino acids. The germline V gene encodes CDR1 SGDLS and CDR2 YYNGEE. The CDR3, as DNA: TGTGCCAGCAGCGTAGGTGGGGGGAGTGAGCCCCAGCATTTT. Residues: CASSVGGGSEPQHF.

This clone is a singleton in its sample. V is TRBV27 and J is TRBJ2-7; 8 bases line up with TRBD1. Per the germline V gene, CDR1 is MNHEY and CDR2 is SMNVEV (reference sequence). Trimming cost V 2 bases and J 4 bases; bases outside gene matches: 4. This CDR3 has 14 residues. The CDR3 coding sequence is TGTGCCAGCAGTTTAGGACAGGGTGGTTACGAGCAGTACTTC. Translating gives CASSLGQGGYEQYF.

This chain joins TRBV6-5 and TRBJ2-3; D call uncertain. This CDR3 spans 13 amino acids. Trimming took 5 bases from V and 3 from J, leaving 9 bases between them. The V gene's germline CDR1 is MNHEY and CDR2 SVGAGI. The CDR3 reads CASSLSGTDTQYF. DNA of the CDR3: TGTGCCAGCAGTCTAAGTGGTACAGATACGCAGTATTTT.

V gene TRBV5-1 combines with J gene TRBJ2-2; D is unresolved. CDR3 length: 15 amino acids. V shed 1 base and J shed 2 bases, with 9 bases lying between them. Looked up from germline, CDR1 is SGHRS and CDR2 is YFSETQ. Here the CDR3 reads CASSLTGENTGELFF. The CDR3 bases are TGCGCCAGCAGCTTGACTGGGGAAAACACCGGGGAGCTGTTTTTT.

The rearrangement uses TRBV12-5 and TRBJ2-3, with a tentative D call TRBD1 (6 bases). V lost 4 bases to trimming and J lost 6 bases, with 11 bases between them. Germline V CDR1 and CDR2: LGHNT, FRNRAP. The CDR3 spans 13 residues. CDR3 loop: CASGSWGLDTQYF. CDR3 coding DNA: TGTGCTAGTGGTTCCTGGGGGCTCGATACGCAGTATTTT. Together with reference TRBV12-5 and TRBJ2-3, the CDR3 gives the full variable domain: DARVTQTPRHKVTEMGQEVTMRCQPILGHNTVFWYRQTMMQGLELLAYFRNRAPLDDSGMPKDRFSAEMPDATLATLKIQPSEPRDSAVYFCASGSWGLDTQYFGPGTRLTVL.

The chain has TRBV13 and TRBJ2-3, with 14 bases matching TRBD2. The germline V gene encodes CDR1 PRHDT and CDR2 FYEKMQ (reference sequence). The V gene end was trimmed by 5 bases and the J gene end by 5 bases; junction bases not matched to a gene: 6. The CDR3 spans 16 residues. For the CDR3, the DNA is TGTGCCAGCAGCCCAGGACTAGCGGGGGGCGGAGATACGCAGTATTTT. Translation: CASSPGLAGGGDTQYF.

As for this clone: At one end, the junction sequence differs from germline, possibly due to a read error. This chain uses TRBV6-1 with TRBJ2-7; D not resolved. There are 14 residues in the CDR3. Per germline, CDR1 MNHNS and CDR2 SASEGT. The chain's CDR3 is CASSEAVYSHEQYF. CDR3 nucleotide sequence: TGTGCCAGCAGTGAAGCTGTCTACTCCCACGAGCAGTACTTC.

The chain combines TRBV9 with TRBJ1-2, with a possible D match to TRBD1 (5 bases). This CDR3 has 12 residues. V gave up 0 bases and J gave up 9 bases, with 9 bases separating them. Germline V gene lookup returns CDR1 SGDLS and CDR2 YYNGEE. CDR3 protein: CASSVVGARYTF. For the CDR3, the DNA is TGTGCCAGCAGCGTAGTAGGGGCTCGCTACACCTTC.

This clone showed up just a few times. The gene calls are TRBV20-1 and TRBJ1-1; no firm D call. Germline V gene sequence: CDR1 DFQATT, CDR2 SNEGSKA (reference sequence). Trimming stripped 3 bases from V and 6 bases from J, with 8 bases between. This CDR3 has 11 amino acids. CDR3 sequence: CSASLVAEAFF. The DNA of the CDR3 is TGCAGTGCTAGTTTGGTCGCTGAAGCTTTCTTT.

This chain joins TRBV13 and TRBJ2-5; 10 positions agree with TRBD2. CDR3 length equals 19 residues. Looked up from germline, CDR1 is PRHDT and CDR2 is FYEKMQ (reference sequence). V lost 3 bases to trimming and J lost 1 base; unmatched junction nucleotides: 14. The CDR3 loop is CASSFVHRLAGASQETQYF. The CDR3 nucleotides read TGTGCCAGCAGCTTTGTTCATCGTCTAGCGGGGGCCTCCCAAGAGACCCAGTACTTC.

The V and J genes are TRBV5-1 and TRBJ2-3, with D possibly being TRBD1 or TRBD2 (5 bases each). Germline lookup yields CDR1 SGHRS and CDR2 YFSETQ. The CDR3 is 16 residues long. Deletions cut 2 bases from V and 2 bases from J, with 15 bases between. The CDR3 sequence: CASSLTGPGDTDTQYF. CDR3 in DNA: TGCGCCAGCAGCTTAACAGGACCCGGGGACACAGATACGCAGTATTTT.